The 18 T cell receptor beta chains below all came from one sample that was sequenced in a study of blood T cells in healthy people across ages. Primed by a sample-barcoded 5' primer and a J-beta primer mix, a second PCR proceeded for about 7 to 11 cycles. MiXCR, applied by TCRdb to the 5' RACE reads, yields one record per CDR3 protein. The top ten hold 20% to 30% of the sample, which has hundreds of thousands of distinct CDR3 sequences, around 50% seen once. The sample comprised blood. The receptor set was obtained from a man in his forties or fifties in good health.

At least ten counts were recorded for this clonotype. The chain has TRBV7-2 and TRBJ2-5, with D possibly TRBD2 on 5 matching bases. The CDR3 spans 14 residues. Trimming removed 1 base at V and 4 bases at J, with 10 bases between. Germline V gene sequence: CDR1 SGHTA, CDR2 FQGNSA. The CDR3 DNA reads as TGTGCCAGCAGCTTAGGTAGCCGGGGAGAGACCCAGTACTTC. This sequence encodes CASSLGSRGETQYF. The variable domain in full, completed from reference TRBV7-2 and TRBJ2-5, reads GAGVSQSPSNKVTEKGKDVELRCDPISGHTALYWYRQSLGQGLEFLIYFQGNSAPDKSGLPSDRFSAERTGGSVSTLTIQRTQQEDSAVYLCASSLGSRGETQYFGPGTRLLVL.

The CDR3 DNA sequence: TGCAGTGCTGGAGGACAGGAGAACACTGAAGCTTTCTTT. Translated, it gives CSAGGQENTEAFF. The chain combines TRBV20-1 with TRBJ1-1; 7 bases are a match to TRBD1. The CDR3 runs to 13 residues. Germline values: CDR1 DFQATT, CDR2 SNEGSKA (reference sequence). Germline trimming cut 5 bases from V and 1 base from J; bases unmatched to any gene: 4.

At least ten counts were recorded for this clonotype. The CDR3: CSAAPGLAGFKSYNEQYF. For the CDR3, the DNA is TGCAGTGCCGCTCCGGGACTAGCGGGTTTTAAATCCTACAATGAGCAGTACTTC. The chain is built from TRBV20-1 and TRBJ2-1; the match to TRBD2 covers 12 bases. The end of the DNA fits TRBJ2-7 better, so the J call may be wrong. Germline V gene data show CDR1 as DFQATT and CDR2 as SNEGSKA (reference sequence). This CDR3 spans 18 amino acids.

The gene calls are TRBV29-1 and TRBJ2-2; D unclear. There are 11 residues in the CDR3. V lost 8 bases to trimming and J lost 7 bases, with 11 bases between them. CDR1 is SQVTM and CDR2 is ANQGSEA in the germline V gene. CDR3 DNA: TGCAGCACCAGCCCAGGCGGGGAGCTGTTTTTT. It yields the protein CSTSPGGELFF.

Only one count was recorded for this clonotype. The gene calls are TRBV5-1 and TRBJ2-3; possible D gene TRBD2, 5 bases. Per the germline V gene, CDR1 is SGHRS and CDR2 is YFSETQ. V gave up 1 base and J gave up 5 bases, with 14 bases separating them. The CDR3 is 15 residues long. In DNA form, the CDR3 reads TGCGCCAGCAGCTTGAATGCAGCGGCGGGAGATACGCAGTATTTT. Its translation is CASSLNAAAGDTQYF. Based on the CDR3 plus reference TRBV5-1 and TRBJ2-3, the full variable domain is KAGVTQTPRYLIKTRGQQVTLSCSPISGHRSVSWYQQTPGQGLQFLFEYFSETQRNKGNFPGRFSGRQFSNSRSEMNVSTLELGDSALYLCASSLNAAAGDTQYFGPGTRLTVL.

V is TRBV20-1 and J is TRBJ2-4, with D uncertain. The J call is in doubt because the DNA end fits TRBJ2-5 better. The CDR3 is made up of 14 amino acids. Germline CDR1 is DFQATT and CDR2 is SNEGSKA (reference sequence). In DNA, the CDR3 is TGCAGTGCCCCGTCCGGAACGGACCAAGAGACCCAGTACTTC. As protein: CSAPSGTDQETQYF.

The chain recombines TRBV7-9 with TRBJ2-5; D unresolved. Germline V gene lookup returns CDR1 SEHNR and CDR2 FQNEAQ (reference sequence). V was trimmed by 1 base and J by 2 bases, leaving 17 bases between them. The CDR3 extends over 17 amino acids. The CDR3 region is CASSLGPNLAIQETQYF. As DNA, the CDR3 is TGTGCCAGCAGCTTAGGACCAAATCTGGCCATACAAGAGACCCAGTACTTC. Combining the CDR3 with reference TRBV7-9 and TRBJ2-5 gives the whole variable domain DTGVSQNPRHKITKRGQNVTFRCDPISEHNRLYWYRQTLGQGPEFLTYFQNEAQLEKSRLLSDRFSAERPKGSFSTLEIQRTEQGDSAMYLCASSLGPNLAIQETQYFGPGTRLLVL.

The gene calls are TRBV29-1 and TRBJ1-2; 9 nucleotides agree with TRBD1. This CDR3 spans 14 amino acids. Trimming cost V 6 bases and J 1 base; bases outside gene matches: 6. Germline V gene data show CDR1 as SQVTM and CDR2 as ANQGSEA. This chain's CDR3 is CSVPGQGYNYGYTF. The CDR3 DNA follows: TGCAGCGTCCCGGGACAGGGTTATAACTATGGCTACACCTTC.

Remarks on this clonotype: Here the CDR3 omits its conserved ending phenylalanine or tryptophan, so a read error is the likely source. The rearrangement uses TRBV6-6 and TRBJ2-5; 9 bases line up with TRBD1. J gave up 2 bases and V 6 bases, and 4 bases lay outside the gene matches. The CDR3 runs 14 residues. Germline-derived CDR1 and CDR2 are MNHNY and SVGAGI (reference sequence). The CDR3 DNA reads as TGTGCCAGCAGCCTCGACAGGGGGCAAGAGACCCAGTACCTC. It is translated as CASSLDRGQETQYL.

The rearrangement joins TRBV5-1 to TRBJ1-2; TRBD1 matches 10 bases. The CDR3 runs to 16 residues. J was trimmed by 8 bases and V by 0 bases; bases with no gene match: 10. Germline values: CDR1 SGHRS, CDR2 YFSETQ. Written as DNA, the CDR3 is TGCGCCAGCAGCTTGGAGGGGGGACAGGGGCTTCGAGGCTACACCTTC. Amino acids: CASSLEGGQGLRGYTF.

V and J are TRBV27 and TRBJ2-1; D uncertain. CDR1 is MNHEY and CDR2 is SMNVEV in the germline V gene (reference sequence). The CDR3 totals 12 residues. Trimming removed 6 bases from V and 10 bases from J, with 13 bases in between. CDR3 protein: CASSIIGKEQFF. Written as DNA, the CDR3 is TGTGCCAGCAGCATCATAGGGAAGGAGCAGTTCTTC.

The CDR3 reads CASRYAQGDSYEQYF. CDR3 coding DNA: TGTGCCAGCAGATACGCCCAGGGGGACTCCTACGAGCAGTACTTC. This chain uses TRBV11-2 with TRBJ2-7; 7 bases fit TRBD1. The V gene end was trimmed by 6 bases and the J gene end by 0 bases; junction bases not matched to a gene: 8. This CDR3 contains 15 residues. Germline V gene lookup returns CDR1 SGHAT and CDR2 FQNNGV.

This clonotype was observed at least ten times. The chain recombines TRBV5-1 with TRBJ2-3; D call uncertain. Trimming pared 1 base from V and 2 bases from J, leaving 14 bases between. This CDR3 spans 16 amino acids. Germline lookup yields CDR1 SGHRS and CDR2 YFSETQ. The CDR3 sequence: CASSLLGLDSTDTQYF. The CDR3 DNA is TGCGCCAGCAGCTTGCTAGGATTGGATTCCACAGATACGCAGTATTTT. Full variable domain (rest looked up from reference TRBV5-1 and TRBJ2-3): KAGVTQTPRYLIKTRGQQVTLSCSPISGHRSVSWYQQTPGQGLQFLFEYFSETQRNKGNFPGRFSGRQFSNSRSEMNVSTLELGDSALYLCASSLLGLDSTDTQYFGPGTRLTVL.

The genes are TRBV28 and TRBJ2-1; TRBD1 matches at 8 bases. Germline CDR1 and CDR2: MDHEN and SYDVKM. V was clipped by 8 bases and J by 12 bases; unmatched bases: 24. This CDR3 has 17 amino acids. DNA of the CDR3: TGTGCCAGCGGGACCGGACCAGGGGGCCCTCGACGCAGCGCGCAGTTCTTC. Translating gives CASGTGPGGPRRSAQFF.

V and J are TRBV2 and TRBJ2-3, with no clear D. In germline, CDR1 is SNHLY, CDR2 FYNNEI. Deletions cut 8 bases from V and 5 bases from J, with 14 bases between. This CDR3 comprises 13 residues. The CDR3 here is CASRSPFGDTQYF. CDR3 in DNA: TGTGCCAGCCGTTCACCGTTCGGAGATACGCAGTATTTT.

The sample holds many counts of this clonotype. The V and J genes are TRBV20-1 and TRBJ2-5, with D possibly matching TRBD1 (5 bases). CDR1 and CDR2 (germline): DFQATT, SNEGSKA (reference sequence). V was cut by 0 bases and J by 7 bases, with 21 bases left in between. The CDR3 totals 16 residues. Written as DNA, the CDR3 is TGCAGTGCTAGAGACCCCCTTTTAGCCAGGGATGGGACCCAGTACTTC. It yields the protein CSARDPLLARDGTQYF.

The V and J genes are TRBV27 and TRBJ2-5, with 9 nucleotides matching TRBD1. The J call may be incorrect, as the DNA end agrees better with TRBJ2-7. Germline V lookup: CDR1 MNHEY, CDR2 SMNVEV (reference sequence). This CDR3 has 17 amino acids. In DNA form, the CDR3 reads TGTGCCAGCAGTCCCCTACCGGGACAGGGATCTCAAAACGAGCAGTACTTC. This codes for CASSPLPGQGSQNEQYF.

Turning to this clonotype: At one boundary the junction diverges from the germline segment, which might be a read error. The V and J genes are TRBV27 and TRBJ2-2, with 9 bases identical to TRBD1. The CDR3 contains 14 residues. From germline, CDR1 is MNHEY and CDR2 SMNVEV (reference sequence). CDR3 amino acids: CSSSATGGTGELFF. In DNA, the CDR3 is TGTTCCAGCAGTGCGACAGGGGGCACCGGGGAGCTGTTTTTT.